The 28 T cell receptor beta chains presented below share a single source sample, sequenced in a study of cytotoxic CD8 clonotypes in ibrutinib-treated CLL. Clones were sequenced by immunoSEQ multiplex PCR, and TCRdb holds only the in-frame ones, with some missing. The profile shows 15,000 to 20,000 clones, roughly four fifths of them singletons. Material: PBMCs, obtained before ibrutinib treatment. The origin of the receptors is a human donor with chronic lymphocytic leukemia.

V gene TRBV10-3 combines with J gene TRBJ2-7; possibly TRBD1 for D (6 bases). Trimming left V 11 bases short and J 1 base short, with 18 bases between. The length of the CDR3 is 14 residues. Germline CDR1 is ENHRY and CDR2 is SYGVKD. CDR3 amino acids: CASKKQDSSYEQYF. The CDR3 nucleotides read TGTGCCTCCAAGAAGCAGGACAGTTCCTACGAGCAGTACTTC.

The chain employs TRBV7-2 and TRBJ2-2; the D is unclear. This CDR3 spans 14 amino acids. The V gene's germline CDR1 is SGHTA and CDR2 FQGNSA. V lost 5 bases and J 0 bases, leaving 7 bases between the germline ends. CDR3 amino acids: CASSLAANTGELFF. The CDR3 region has the DNA TGTGCCAGCAGCCTGGCGGCGAACACCGGGGAGCTGTTTTTT.

This clone has a single count. V usage is TRBV29-1 and J usage is TRBJ2-1; 9 nucleotides line up with TRBD2. The J segment lost 8 bases and the V segment lost 8 bases, leaving 7 bases of the junction unmatched. Germline-derived CDR1 and CDR2 are SQVTM and ANQGSEA. The CDR3 totals 12 residues. For the CDR3, the DNA is TGCAGCTTTAGCGGGAGTCGTGATGAGCAGTTCTTC. The encoded protein is CSFSGSRDEQFF.

In this sample, this clone turned up a few times. The chain uses TRBV7-2 and TRBJ2-7; 9 positions agree with TRBD1. Germline lookup yields CDR1 SGHTA and CDR2 FQGNSA. V lost 5 bases, J lost 5 bases, and 13 bases stayed unmatched. The CDR3 length is 16 residues. CDR3 amino acids: CASSPTTTGGIDEQYF. CDR3 nucleotides: TGTGCCAGCAGCCCAACGACGACAGGGGGTATCGACGAGCAGTACTTC.

V is TRBV18 and J is TRBJ1-4; 7 bases fit TRBD1. This CDR3 region has 14 residues. Germline V gives CDR1 KGHSH, CDR2 LQKENI. V was clipped by 0 bases and J by 8 bases; unmatched bases: 3. CDR3 in DNA: TGTGCCAGCTCACCACCGCAGGGGGGAGAAAAACTGTTTTTT. Its translation is CASSPPQGGEKLFF.

The chain employs TRBV7-2 and TRBJ2-3; the D gene could be TRBD1 or TRBD2 (5 bases each). The germline V gene encodes CDR1 SGHTA and CDR2 FQGNSA. V lost 3 bases, J lost 9 bases, and 13 bases lay in between. The CDR3 spans 13 residues. This CDR3 is CASSLPGTKTQYF. The CDR3 DNA reads as TGTGCCAGCAGCTTGCCTGGGACCAAGACGCAGTATTTT.

J is TRBJ2-3 and V is TRBV28, with 15 bases identical to TRBD2. With V trimmed by 6 bases and J by 4 bases, 2 bases remained unmatched. CDR3 length equals 15 residues. CDR1 is MDHEN and CDR2 is SYDVKM in the germline V gene. The CDR3 DNA follows: TGTGCCAGCAGGCGGACTAGCGGGAGGGCAGATACGCAGTATTTT. Its translation: CASRRTSGRADTQYF.

This clone occurred a few times. The DNA of the CDR3 is TGTGCCAGTAGTATTTTGACCCGGCAGGATCAGCCCCAGCATTTT. This encodes CASSILTRQDQPQHF. The chain is built from TRBV19 and TRBJ1-5; no clear D gene. Germline CDR1 reads LNHDA; CDR2 reads SQIVND (reference sequence). This CDR3 is built from 15 residues. Trimming pared 3 bases from V and 5 bases from J, leaving 14 bases between.

This clone was picked up one time. V and J are TRBV7-9 and TRBJ1-1, with D possibly being TRBD1 (5 bases). V was cut by 5 bases and J by 1 base, with 20 bases left in between. The CDR3 is 17 amino acids. From germline, CDR1 is SEHNR and CDR2 FQNEAQ (reference sequence). The CDR3 nucleotides read TGTGCCAGCAGCCCCAAAAGGGACGTCGGCCCGAACACTGAAGCTTTCTTT. This gives the protein CASSPKRDVGPNTEAFF.

The rearrangement uses TRBV7-3 and TRBJ2-1, with 10 positions matching TRBD2. Germline V lookup: CDR1 SGHTA, CDR2 FQGTGA. This CDR3 contains 16 residues. V trimming: 8 bases; J trimming: 9 bases; junction bases outside the gene matches: 16. In DNA form, the CDR3 reads TGTGCCAGCGGCCCAAAGGTAGCGGGAGGTAGCGGTGAGCAGTTCTTC. Residues: CASGPKVAGGSGEQFF.

The chain is built from TRBV5-1 and TRBJ1-3; tentative D call: TRBD1 (5 bases). The CDR3 extends over 14 amino acids. Trimming took off 0 bases at V and 4 bases at J, with 8 bases between the two ends. Germline V gene data show CDR1 as SGHRS and CDR2 as YFSETQ. CDR3 loop: CASSLEDTGNTIYF. The CDR3 DNA sequence: TGCGCCAGCAGCTTGGAGGACACAGGAAACACCATATATTTT.

V and J are TRBV6-6 and TRBJ2-5, with D perhaps matching TRBD1 (5 bases). This CDR3 contains 14 residues. Deletions cut 2 bases from V and 1 base from J, with 8 bases between. Germline CDR1 reads MNHNY; CDR2 reads SVGAGI (reference sequence). The CDR3 protein is CASSYGGAQETQYF. The CDR3, as DNA: TGTGCCAGCAGTTACGGTGGGGCCCAAGAGACCCAGTACTTC.

CDR3 in DNA: TGTGCCAGCAGCCCCCTGACAGGGATCCCCGGGGAGCTGTTTTTT. Residues: CASSPLTGIPGELFF. The gene calls are TRBV9 and TRBJ2-2, with 7 nucleotides matching TRBD1. The CDR3 runs 15 residues. In germline, CDR1 is SGDLS, CDR2 YYNGEE. Trimming removed 4 bases from V and 6 bases from J; junction bases left unmatched: 9. Combining the CDR3 with reference TRBV9 and TRBJ2-2 gives the whole variable domain DSGVTQTPKHLITATGQRVTLRCSPRSGDLSVYWYQQSLDQGLQFLIQYYNGEERAKGNILERFSAQQFPDLHSELNLSSLELGDSALYFCASSPLTGIPGELFFGEGSRLTVL.

The V gene is TRBV19, the J gene TRBJ2-7, with 10 bases lining up with TRBD2. The CDR3 totals 15 residues. Germline V CDR1 and CDR2: LNHDA, SQIVND (reference sequence). The trim removed 5 bases at V and 2 bases at J, leaving 6 bases unmatched. CDR3 DNA: TGTGCCAGTAGTCCTAGCGGGAGTATCCCCTACGAGCAGTACTTC. The encoded protein is CASSPSGSIPYEQYF. The entire variable domain, with the rest obtained from reference TRBV19 and TRBJ2-7, is as follows: DGGITQSPKYLFRKEGQNVTLSCEQNLNHDAMYWYRQDPGQGLRLIYYSQIVNDFQKGDIAEGYSVSREKKESFPLTVTSAQKNPTAFYLCASSPSGSIPYEQYFGPGTRLTVT.

The chain is built from TRBV28 and TRBJ1-4, with D possibly TRBD1 on 6 matching bases. The CDR3 is 16 residues long. The V end was cut by 2 bases, the J end by 3 bases, with 13 bases between. Germline V lookup: CDR1 MDHEN, CDR2 SYDVKM. In DNA, the CDR3 is TGTGCCAGCAGTTTAGCAACAGGGCCAGCTAATGAAAAACTGTTTTTT. It codes for CASSLATGPANEKLFF.

This sequence joins TRBV6-1 and TRBJ1-1, with D hard to call. This CDR3 comprises 12 residues. Trimming shortened V by 7 bases and J by 5 bases, and 11 bases separated the two germline ends. Per germline, CDR1 MNHNS and CDR2 SASEGT. The CDR3 loop is CASTGYLTEAFF. The CDR3 nucleotides are TGTGCCAGCACGGGGTACTTAACTGAAGCTTTCTTT.

V is TRBV27 and J is TRBJ2-7; D may be TRBD1 or TRBD2 (5 bases each). Trimming removed 4 bases at V and 2 bases at J, with 15 bases between. From germline, CDR1 is MNHEY and CDR2 SMNVEV (reference sequence). The CDR3 sequence is 15 residues long. CDR3 loop: CASSYLRDGPYEQYF. CDR3 bases: TGTGCCAGCAGTTACCTCCGGGACGGACCCTACGAGCAGTACTTC.

The V and J genes are TRBV5-6 and TRBJ2-7; D is ambiguous. Trimming pared 0 bases from V and 4 bases from J, leaving 11 bases between. The CDR3 extends over 14 amino acids. Germline values: CDR1 SGHDT, CDR2 YYEEEE. CDR3 sequence reads: CASSLGQGKYEQYF. The CDR3 DNA is TGTGCCAGCAGCTTGGGGCAAGGCAAATACGAGCAGTACTTC.

Regarding this clone: The junction shows a germline mismatch at one end, possibly a read error. The J gene is TRBJ2-1, the V gene TRBV4-1, with TRBD2 matching 8 bases. The CDR3 is made up of 14 amino acids. Germline CDR1 MGHRA, CDR2 YSYEKL. The CDR3 DNA follows: TGCGCCAGCAGCCAAGAAGTACCAGCGGGAGTAGCAATCTTC. Translation: CASSQEVPAGVAIF.

Only one count was recorded for this clone. V usage is TRBV19 and J usage is TRBJ2-7, with 7 bases aligning to TRBD1. With V trimmed by 7 bases and J by 0 bases, 9 bases remained unmatched. CDR3 length equals 15 residues. Per germline, CDR1 LNHDA and CDR2 SQIVND (reference sequence). The CDR3 loop reads CASKRGGQHSYEQYF. Here the CDR3 DNA reads TGTGCCAGTAAAAGAGGGGGACAGCACTCCTACGAGCAGTACTTC.

This chain links TRBV10-3 with TRBJ2-1, with D possibly matching TRBD2 (5 bases). The germline V gene encodes CDR1 ENHRY and CDR2 SYGVKD. This CDR3 has 16 amino acids. V was cut by 6 bases and J by 3 bases, with 18 bases left in between. The CDR3 DNA reads as TGTGCCATCAGGACGTCTGACGGGGAGCACTACAATGAGCAGTTCTTC. This gives the protein CAIRTSDGEHYNEQFF.

The rearrangement joins TRBV30 to TRBJ1-2, with a weak D call TRBD1 (6 bases). CDR1 and CDR2 (germline): GTSNPN, SVGIG (reference sequence). This CDR3 is 16 amino acids long. V lost 3 bases and J 1 base, leaving 18 bases between the germline ends. CDR3 bases: TGTGCCTGGAGGGACTATTATAAGACAGGTAACTATGGCTACACCTTC. Translation: CAWRDYYKTGNYGYTF. Full variable domain (remainder filled in from reference TRBV30 and TRBJ1-2): SQTIHQWPATLVQPVGSPLSLECTVEGTSNPNLYWYRQAAGRGLQLLFYSVGIGQISSEVPQNLSASRPQDRQFILSSKKLLLSDSGFYLCAWRDYYKTGNYGYTFGSGTRLTVV.

The rearrangement joins TRBV7-2 to TRBJ2-1; 7 bases match TRBD1. The CDR3 is made up of 17 amino acids. Germline V CDR1 and CDR2: SGHTA, FQGNSA. V dropped 6 bases and J dropped 0; count of bases not matched to a gene: 11. CDR3 loop: CASSSSRGWVSYNEQFF. In DNA form, the CDR3 reads TGTGCCAGCAGTTCGAGCAGGGGGTGGGTCTCCTACAATGAGCAGTTCTTC.

The chain joins TRBV5-1 to TRBJ2-7; 8 bases are shared with TRBD2. Germline V gene sequence: CDR1 SGHRS, CDR2 YFSETQ. V shed 4 bases and J 6 bases; nucleotides not matched to a gene: 12. The CDR3 has 15 residues. The CDR3 bases are TGCGCCAGCAGCCCAAGTACGGGAGGGCCGGGCGAGCAGTACTTC. Protein sequence: CASSPSTGGPGEQYF. Full variable domain (outside the CDR3, taken from reference TRBV5-1 and TRBJ2-7): KAGVTQTPRYLIKTRGQQVTLSCSPISGHRSVSWYQQTPGQGLQFLFEYFSETQRNKGNFPGRFSGRQFSNSRSEMNVSTLELGDSALYLCASSPSTGGPGEQYFGPGTRLTVT.

This clone turned up a few times. The gene calls are TRBV19 and TRBJ1-3; TRBD1 matches 7 bases. From germline, CDR1 is LNHDA and CDR2 SQIVND (reference sequence). With 7 bases clipped from V and 8 bases from J, the junction kept 5 bases outside the gene matches. The CDR3 spans 12 residues. The CDR3 sequence is CASTGQAHTIYF. The CDR3 nucleotides read TGTGCCAGTACCGGACAGGCGCACACCATATATTTT.

J is TRBJ1-5 and V is TRBV6-5; D is unclear. Per germline, CDR1 MNHEY and CDR2 SVGAGI. V lost 0 bases, J lost 5 bases, and 5 bases lay in between. The CDR3 loop spans 13 amino acids. The chain's CDR3 is CASSYSNDQPQHF. Written as DNA, the CDR3 is TGTGCCAGCAGTTACTCGAACGATCAGCCCCAGCATTTT.

The genes are TRBV28 and TRBJ2-3; D possibly corresponds to TRBD2 (5 bases). V was pared by 8 bases and J by 1 base, with 13 bases between. The CDR3 runs 14 residues. CDR1 MDHEN and CDR2 SYDVKM come from the germline V gene. CDR3 in amino acids: CASEADEGTDTQYF. CDR3 bases: TGTGCCAGCGAAGCGGACGAGGGCACAGATACGCAGTATTTT.

This chain uses TRBV19 with TRBJ2-1; D ambiguous. Germline V lookup: CDR1 LNHDA, CDR2 SQIVND (reference sequence). V was clipped by 8 bases and J by 0 bases, with 11 bases between them. The CDR3 runs to 14 residues. In DNA form, the CDR3 reads TGTGCCAGTTTAGGGCCACCCTCCTACAATGAGCAGTTCTTC. Translating it yields CASLGPPSYNEQFF. The variable domain in full, with the rest retrieved from reference TRBV19 and TRBJ2-1, is DGGITQSPKYLFRKEGQNVTLSCEQNLNHDAMYWYRQDPGQGLRLIYYSQIVNDFQKGDIAEGYSVSREKKESFPLTVTSAQKNPTAFYLCASLGPPSYNEQFFGPGTRLTVL.